The T cell receptor beta chain described here comes from a study of blood T cells in healthy people across ages. Study results and limitations: It was not possible, with unsorted PBMCs, to conclusively compare naive and antigen-experienced cells.

The second PCR ran roughly 7 to 12 cycles with a sample-barcoded 5' primer and J-beta primers. TCRdb reprocessed the 5' RACE reads with MiXCR, giving one entry per CDR3 protein. The table shows roughly 1,100,000 distinct CDR3 sequences, with 20% to 25% occurring only once. Note on this clonotype: Antigen specificity is unknown.

The CDR3 consists of 14 residues. Trimming removed 0 bases at V and 3 bases at J, with 12 bases between. Germline values: CDR1 DFQATT, CDR2 SNEGSKA (reference sequence). This sample also appeared in a second study, on T cells of mothers and their children. That report notes: The donor cohort consisted of three healthy Caucasian mothers and their six children.

The TCR sequence derives from a girl aged 2 to 10 in good health. The chain is built from TRBV20-1 and TRBJ2-7, with D uncertain. The sample comprised blood. Written as DNA, the CDR3 is TGCAGTGCTAGAGATGGGCACAGAGACTACGAGCAGTACTTC. It codes for CSARDGHRDYEQYF.